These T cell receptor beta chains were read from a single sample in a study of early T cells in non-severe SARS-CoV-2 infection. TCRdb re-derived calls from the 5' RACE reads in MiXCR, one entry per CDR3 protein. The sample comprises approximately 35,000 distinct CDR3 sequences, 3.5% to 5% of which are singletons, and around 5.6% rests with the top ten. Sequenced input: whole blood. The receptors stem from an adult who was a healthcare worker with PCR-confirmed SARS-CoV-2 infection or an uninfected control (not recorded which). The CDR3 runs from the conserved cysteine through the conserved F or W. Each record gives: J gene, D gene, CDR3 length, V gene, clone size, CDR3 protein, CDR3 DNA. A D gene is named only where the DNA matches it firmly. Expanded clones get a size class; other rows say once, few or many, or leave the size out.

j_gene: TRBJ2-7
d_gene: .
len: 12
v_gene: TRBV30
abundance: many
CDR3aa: CAWYRGGYEQYF
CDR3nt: TGTGCCTGGTACAGGGGAGGGTACGAGCAGTACTTC

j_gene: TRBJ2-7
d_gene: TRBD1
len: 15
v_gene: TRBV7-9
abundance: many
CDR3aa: CASSLWQDRSYEQYF
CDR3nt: TGTGCCAGCAGCTTATGGCAGGACAGGTCCTACGAGCAGTACTTC

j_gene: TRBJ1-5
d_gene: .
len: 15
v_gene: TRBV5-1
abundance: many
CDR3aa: CASSLQGWATQPQHF
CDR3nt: TGCGCCAGCAGCTTGCAGGGGTGGGCAACTCAGCCCCAGCATTTT

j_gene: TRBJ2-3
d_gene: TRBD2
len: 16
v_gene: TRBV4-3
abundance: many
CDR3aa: CASSQGVRGGEDTQYF
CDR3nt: TGCGCCAGCAGCCAAGGGGTGCGGGGGGGGGAAGATACGCAGTATTTT

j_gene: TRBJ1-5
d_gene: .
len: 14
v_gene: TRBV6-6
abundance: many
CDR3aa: CASSYVAANQPQHF
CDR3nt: TGTGCCAGCAGTTACGTGGCAGCGAATCAGCCCCAGCATTTT

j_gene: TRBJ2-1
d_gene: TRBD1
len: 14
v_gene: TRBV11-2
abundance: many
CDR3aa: CASSRDRGLNEQFF
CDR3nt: TGTGCCAGCAGCAGGGACAGGGGACTCAATGAGCAGTTCTTC

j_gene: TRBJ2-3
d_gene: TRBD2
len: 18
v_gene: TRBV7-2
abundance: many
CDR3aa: CASSFYTVAGGVKDTQYF
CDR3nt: TGTGCCAGCAGCTTTTACACCGTAGCGGGAGGGGTCAAGGATACGCAGTATTTT

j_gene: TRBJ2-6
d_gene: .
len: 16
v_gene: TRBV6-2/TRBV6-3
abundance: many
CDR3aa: CASNSRGASGANVLTF
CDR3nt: TGTGCCAGCAATTCCAGGGGCGCTTCTGGGGCCAACGTCCTGACTTTC

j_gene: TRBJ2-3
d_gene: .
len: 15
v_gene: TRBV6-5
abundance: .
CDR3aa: CASSYSGRGTDTQYF
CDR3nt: TGTGCCAGCAGTTACTCAGGCCGGGGGACAGATACGCAGTATTTT

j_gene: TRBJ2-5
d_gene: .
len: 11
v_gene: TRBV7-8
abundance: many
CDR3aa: CASSLAETQYF
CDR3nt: TGTGCCAGCAGCCTCGCAGAGACCCAGTACTTC

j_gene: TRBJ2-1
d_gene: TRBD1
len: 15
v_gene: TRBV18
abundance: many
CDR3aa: CASPAPGTGGPEQFF
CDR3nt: TGTGCCAGCCCGGCACCGGGGACAGGGGGACCCGAGCAGTTCTTC

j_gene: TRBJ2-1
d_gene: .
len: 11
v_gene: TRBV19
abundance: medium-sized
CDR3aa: CASSMGNEQFF
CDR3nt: TGTGCCAGTAGTATGGGGAATGAGCAGTTCTTC

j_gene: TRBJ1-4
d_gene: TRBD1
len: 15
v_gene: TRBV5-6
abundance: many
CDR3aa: CASSLTGATNEKLFF
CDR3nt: TGTGCCAGCAGCTTGACAGGGGCAACTAATGAAAAACTGTTTTTT

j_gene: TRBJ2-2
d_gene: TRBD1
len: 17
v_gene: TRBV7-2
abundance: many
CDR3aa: CASSSRQGQGKTGELFF
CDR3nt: TGTGCCAGCAGCTCCCGTCAAGGACAGGGCAAGACCGGGGAGCTGTTTTTT

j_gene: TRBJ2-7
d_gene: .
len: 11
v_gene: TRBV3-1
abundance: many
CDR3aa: CASSRNYEQYF
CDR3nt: TGTGCCAGCAGCCGAAACTACGAGCAGTACTTC

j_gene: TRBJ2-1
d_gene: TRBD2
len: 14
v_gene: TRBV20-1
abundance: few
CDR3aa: CSGLAGGGHNEQFF
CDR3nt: TGCAGTGGACTAGCGGGAGGGGGGCACAATGAGCAGTTCTTC

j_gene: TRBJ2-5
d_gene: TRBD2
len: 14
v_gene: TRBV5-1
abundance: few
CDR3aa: CASSSGVAGETQYF
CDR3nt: TGCGCCAGCAGCAGTGGGGTAGCGGGAGAGACCCAGTACTTC

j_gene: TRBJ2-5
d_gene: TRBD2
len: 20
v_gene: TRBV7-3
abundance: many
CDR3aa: CASSLIVDVGLAGSQETQYF
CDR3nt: TGTGCCAGCAGCTTAATTGTGGATGTGGGACTAGCGGGTAGCCAAGAGACCCAGTACTTC

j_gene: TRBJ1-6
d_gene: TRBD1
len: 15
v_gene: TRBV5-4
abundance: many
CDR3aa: CASSGGQLRDSPLHF
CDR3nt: TGTGCCAGCAGCGGGGGACAGCTGAGGGATTCACCCCTCCACTTT

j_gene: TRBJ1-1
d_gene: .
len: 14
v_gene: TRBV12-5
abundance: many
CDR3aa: CASGTRDGNTEAFF
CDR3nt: TGTGCTAGTGGTACGCGGGACGGAAACACTGAAGCTTTCTTT

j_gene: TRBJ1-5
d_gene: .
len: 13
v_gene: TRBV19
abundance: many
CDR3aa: CASKRTGNQPQHF
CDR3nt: TGTGCCAGCAAGAGGACCGGGAATCAGCCCCAGCATTTT

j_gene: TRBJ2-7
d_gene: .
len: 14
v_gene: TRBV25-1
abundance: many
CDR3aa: CASSEASSDYEQYF
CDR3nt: TGTGCCAGCAGTGAGGCCTCTAGCGACTACGAGCAGTACTTC

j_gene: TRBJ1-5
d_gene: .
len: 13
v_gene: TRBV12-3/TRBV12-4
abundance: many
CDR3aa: CASSPQGNQPQHF
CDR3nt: TGTGCCAGCAGCCCGCAGGGGAATCAGCCCCAGCATTTT

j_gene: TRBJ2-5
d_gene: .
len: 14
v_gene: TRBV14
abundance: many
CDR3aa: CASSQVFGQETQYF
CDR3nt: TGTGCCAGCAGCCAAGTATTCGGCCAAGAGACCCAGTACTTC

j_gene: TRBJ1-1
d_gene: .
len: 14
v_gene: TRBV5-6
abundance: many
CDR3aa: CASSWTGWNTEAFF
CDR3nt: TGTGCCAGCAGCTGGACGGGATGGAACACTGAAGCTTTCTTT

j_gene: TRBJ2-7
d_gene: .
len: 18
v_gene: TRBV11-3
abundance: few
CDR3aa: CASSLGSKWTAQRYEQYF
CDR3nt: TGTGCCAGCAGCTTAGGGTCGAAATGGACAGCCCAACGCTACGAGCAGTACTTC

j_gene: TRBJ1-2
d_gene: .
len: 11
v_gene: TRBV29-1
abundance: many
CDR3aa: CSVAAGSGYTF
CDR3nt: TGCAGCGTTGCCGCAGGGAGTGGCTACACCTTC

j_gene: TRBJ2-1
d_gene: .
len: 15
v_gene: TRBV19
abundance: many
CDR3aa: CASSRSGKGTGEQFF
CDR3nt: TGTGCCAGTAGTAGATCCGGTAAGGGGACGGGGGAGCAGTTCTTC

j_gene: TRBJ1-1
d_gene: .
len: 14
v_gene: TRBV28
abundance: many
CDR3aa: CASKGGTGNTEAFF
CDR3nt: TGTGCCAGCAAAGGGGGAACAGGGAACACTGAAGCTTTCTTT

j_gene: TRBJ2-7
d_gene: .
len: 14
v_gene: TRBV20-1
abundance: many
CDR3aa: CSAPLPTGGYEQYF
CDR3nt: TGCAGTGCTCCCCTTCCTACGGGTGGCTACGAGCAGTACTTC

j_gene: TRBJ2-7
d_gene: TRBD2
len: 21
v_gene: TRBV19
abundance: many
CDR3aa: CASSIRRNTPGLAGGPYEQYF
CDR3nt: TGTGCCAGTAGTATCCGACGCAACACACCGGGACTAGCGGGAGGGCCCTACGAGCAGTACTTC

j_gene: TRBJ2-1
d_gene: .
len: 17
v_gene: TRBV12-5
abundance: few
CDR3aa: CASGLVISRSSYNEQFF
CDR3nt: TGTGCTAGTGGTTTGGTAATTTCTAGAAGCTCCTACAATGAGCAGTTCTTC